One T cell receptor beta chain is described in this entry. Antigen: not known. This CDR3 has 13 residues. CDR1 and CDR2 (germline): KGHSH, LQKENI. Unmatched junction bases numbered 1, after V lost 8 bases and J lost 1 base. The sample is drawn from a study of cytomegalovirus exposure and HLA in healthy donors. Notes on the study in general: Certain indistinguishable V segments, among them TRBV6-2 and TRBV6-3, were excluded.

Primers included in the PCR were 60 Vbeta and 13 Jbeta primers. Profiled with immunoSEQ multiplex PCR; TCRdb holds only in-frame clones, not every one. The sample has about 250,000 clones; approximately 70% are singletons. Sequenced: PBMCs. The V and J genes are TRBV18 and TRBJ2-3, with 9 bases fitting TRBD1. The receptor comes from a female donor in good health and CMV-seronegative. CDR3 sequence: CASTGGGTDTQYF. The CDR3 bases are TGTGCCAGCACAGGGGGCGGCACAGATACGCAGTATTTT.